This T cell receptor (beta chain) was profiled in a study of OX40 agonist ivuxolimab in advanced cancers. Study in general: The study gave patients intravenous ivuxolimab at 0.01 to 10 mg/kg every 2 weeks. A male proportion of about 86% was recorded, with mean age around 60 years and range about 23 to 80.

The protocol was immunoSEQ multiplex PCR, while the TCRdb copy is restricted to in-frame clones and leaves out a portion. Of about 68,000 clones listed, 85% are singletons. The CDR3 has 16 residues. Germline trimming cut 6 bases from V and 2 bases from J; bases unmatched to any gene: 11. Germline V gene lookup returns CDR1 KGHSH and CDR2 LQKENI. Sampling of blood occurred at baseline, cycle 4 day 1, and cycle 7 day 1. The clonotype comes from an adult with an advanced solid tumor such as melanoma, head and neck, liver or kidney cancer. V usage is TRBV18 and J usage is TRBJ1-2; TRBD1 matches at 8 bases. The sequencing here drew on CD4+ or CD8+ T cells sorted from blood, taken in a trial of the OX40 agonist ivuxolimab. CDR3 sequence: CASSPVRTGLNYGYTF. CDR3 nucleotides: TGTGCCAGCTCGCCGGTTAGGACAGGGCTCAACTATGGCTACACCTTC.